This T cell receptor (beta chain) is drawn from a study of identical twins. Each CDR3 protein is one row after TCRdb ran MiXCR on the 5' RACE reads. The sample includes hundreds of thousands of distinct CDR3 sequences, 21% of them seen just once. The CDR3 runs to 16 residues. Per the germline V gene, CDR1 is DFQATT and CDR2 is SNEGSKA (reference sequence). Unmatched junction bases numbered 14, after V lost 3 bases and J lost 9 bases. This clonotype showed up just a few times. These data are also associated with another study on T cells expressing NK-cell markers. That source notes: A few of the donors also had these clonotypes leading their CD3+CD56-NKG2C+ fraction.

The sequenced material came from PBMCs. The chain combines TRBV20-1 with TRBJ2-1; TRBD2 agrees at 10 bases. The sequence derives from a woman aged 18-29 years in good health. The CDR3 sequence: CSARDFLAGASGEQFF. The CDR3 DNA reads TGCAGTGCTAGGGACTTTCTAGCGGGAGCATCCGGTGAGCAGTTCTTC.